A single count supports the clone carrying this T cell receptor (beta chain). Its antigen remains unidentified. The V end lost 3 bases, the J end lost 0 bases, and 5 bases lay between the germline ends. This CDR3 has 14 amino acids. Germline CDR1 and CDR2: SGHVS and FNYEAQ. These data come from a study of cytomegalovirus exposure and HLA in healthy donors. Whole-study findings and limits: Roughly uniform depth of sequencing across donors was assumed in presence/absence analyses.

PCR involved 60 Vbeta and 13 Jbeta primers. Measured with immunoSEQ multiplex PCR; TCRdb has only the in-frame clones, and not every one. The sample includes over 120,000 clones, around 78% of them seen just once. Sequenced input: PBMCs. This receptor was identified in a woman between 18 and 29 years old in good health and CMV-seropositive. The genes are TRBV7-6 and TRBJ2-2; the D is unclear. The CDR3: CASSFPSNTGELFF. Written as DNA, the CDR3 is TGTGCCAGCAGCTTCCCTTCGAACACCGGGGAGCTGTTTTTT.